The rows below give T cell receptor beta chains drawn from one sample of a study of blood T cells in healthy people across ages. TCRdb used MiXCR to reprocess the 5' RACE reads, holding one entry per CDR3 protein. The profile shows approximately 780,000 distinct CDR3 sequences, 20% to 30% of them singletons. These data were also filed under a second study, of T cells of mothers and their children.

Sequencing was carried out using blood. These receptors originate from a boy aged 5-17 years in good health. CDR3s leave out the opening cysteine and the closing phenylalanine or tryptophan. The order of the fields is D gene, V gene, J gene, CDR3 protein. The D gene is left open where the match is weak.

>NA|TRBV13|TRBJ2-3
ASSSSFSTDTQY
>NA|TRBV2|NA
ASSEGLPFGEQY
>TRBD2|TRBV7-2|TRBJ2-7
ASSLRTSLYEQY
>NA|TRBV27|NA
ASTPGGWYDSYEQY
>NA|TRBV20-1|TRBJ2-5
SAPDLDGQTQY
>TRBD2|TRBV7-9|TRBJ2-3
ASFSTSGVRTDTQY
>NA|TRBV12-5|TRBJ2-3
ASGEQGRSTDTQY
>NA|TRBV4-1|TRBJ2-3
ASSQMGRSTDTQY
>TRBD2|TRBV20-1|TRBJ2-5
SASGGAAETQY
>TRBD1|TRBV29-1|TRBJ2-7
SVEDRTGSSYEQY
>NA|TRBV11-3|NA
ASSLGGSTDEQY
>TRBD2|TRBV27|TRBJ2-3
ASSLGRAGTQY
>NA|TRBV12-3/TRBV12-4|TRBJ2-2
ASSLPATSLAGELF
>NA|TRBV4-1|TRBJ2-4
ASSQGVIGRTKNIQY
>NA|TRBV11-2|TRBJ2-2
ATIRTVTGELF
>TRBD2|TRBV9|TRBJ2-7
ASSVDPSGGYYEQY
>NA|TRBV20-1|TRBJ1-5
SATSNGPFNQPQH
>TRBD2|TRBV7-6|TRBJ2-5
ASSYGTSGGNQETQY
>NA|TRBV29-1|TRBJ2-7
SVEVEGYEQY
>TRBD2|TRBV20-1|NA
SARDPRGETYEQY
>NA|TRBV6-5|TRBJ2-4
ASSYSEGATIQY
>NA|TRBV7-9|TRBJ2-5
ASSPWVGEETQY
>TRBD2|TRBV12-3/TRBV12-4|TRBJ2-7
ASSLGLAFEQY
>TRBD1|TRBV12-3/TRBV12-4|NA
ASSDRDRGAYEQY
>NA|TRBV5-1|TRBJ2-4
ASSLDSLAKNIQY
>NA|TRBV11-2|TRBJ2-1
ASSSSTLGQF
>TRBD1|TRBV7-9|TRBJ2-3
ASSLRGLSGGRIAQY
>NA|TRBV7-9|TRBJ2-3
ASSSHITDTQY
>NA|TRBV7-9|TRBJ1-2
ASSLAEHHGYT
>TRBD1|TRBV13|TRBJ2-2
ASSWDRALNTGELF
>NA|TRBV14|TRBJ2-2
ASSRARTRTRNTGELF
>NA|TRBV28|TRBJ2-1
ASSLYRGSSYNEQF
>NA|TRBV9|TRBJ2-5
TSSAFGAMGVQETQY
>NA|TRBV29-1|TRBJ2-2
SVLTNTGELF
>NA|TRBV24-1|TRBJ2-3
ATSPQGADTQY
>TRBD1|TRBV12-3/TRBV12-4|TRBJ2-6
ASSLRLGQTLSGANVLT
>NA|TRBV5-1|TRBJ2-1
ASSLGPPDEQF
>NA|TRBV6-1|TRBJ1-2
ATLEGGKGLLNYGYT
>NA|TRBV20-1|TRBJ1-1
SAGGGVTEAF
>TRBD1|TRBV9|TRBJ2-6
ASSVGTGIAGANVLT
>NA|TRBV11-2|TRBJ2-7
ASSGLWWRLRSYEQY